The clone carrying this TCR beta chain came up a few times. The antigen is unknown. The sample belongs to a study of T-cell memory formation after mild COVID-19. The authors produced TCR alpha and TCR beta cDNA libraries with sample barcodes and UMIs by 5'RACE using constant-segment primers. TCRdb re-called the 5' RACE reads with MiXCR, one entry per CDR3 protein. The sample contains about 320,000 distinct CDR3 sequences, over 11% of which appear only once. Trimming left V 6 bases short and J 5 bases short, with 16 bases between. The CDR3 extends over 14 amino acids. Overall study results and limits: Clones that contracted from day 15 to 85 were balanced CD4/CD8, while later expanders leaned CD4+. Memory cells collected pre-infection included some clones that later responded, suggesting cross-reactive memory joined. What remained unconfirmed was the SARS-CoV-2 specificity of second-wave clones peaking on day 37.

This chain links TRBV12-3 or TRBV12-4 with TRBJ2-5; D may be TRBD2 (6 bases). Sample: PBMCs or a T cell subset sorted from them (not recorded which). The sequence was obtained from a young man who had mild COVID-19 (a few samples of this study predate the infection). Cell type and time point are not known. The CDR3 DNA sequence: TGTGCCAGCAGCCTTTCGGGGGTTCGCGAGACCCAGTACTTC. Translating it yields CASSLSGVRETQYF.